Below are 14 T cell receptor beta chains sequenced from a single sample in a study of blood T cell repertoires in COVID-19. Profiling relied on immunoSEQ multiplex PCR, and the TCRdb table lists in-frame clones only, not all of them. Here the sample spans around 300,000 clones, around 88% being singletons. The sequenced sample was peripheral blood. These receptors were obtained from a woman in her 30s who had recovered from COVID-19.

This chain uses TRBV5-4 with TRBJ1-6, with a weak D call TRBD1 (6 bases). Germline loops: CDR1 SGHNT, CDR2 YYREEE (reference sequence). The ends were cut back, 0 bases at V and 9 bases at J, with 16 bases in the middle. The CDR3 has 16 amino acids. CDR3: CASSLVVGQGLSPLHF. For the CDR3, the DNA is TGTGCCAGCAGCTTGGTCGTCGGGCAGGGGCTTTCACCCCTCCACTTT.

A few counts support this clone. V gene TRBV4-2 combines with J gene TRBJ1-1; D may be TRBD1 (5 bases). Trimming removed 0 bases at V and 7 bases at J, with 9 bases between. The CDR3 runs 13 residues. Per the germline V gene, CDR1 is LGHNA and CDR2 is YNFKEQ. The CDR3 coding sequence is TGTGCCAGCAGCCAAGATTCACAGGTTGAAGCTTTCTTT. Translation gives CASSQDSQVEAFF.

CDR3 region: CASSHQGSNQPQHF. CDR3 coding DNA: TGTGCCAGCAGCCACCAGGGGAGCAATCAGCCCCAGCATTTT. The chain combines TRBV2 with TRBJ1-5, with D tentatively TRBD1 (6 bases). Germline V gene lookup returns CDR1 SNHLY and CDR2 FYNNEI. V lost 6 bases to trimming and J lost 1 base, with 10 bases between them. This CDR3 contains 14 residues.

This chain joins TRBV19 and TRBJ1-2; perhaps TRBD1 as D (6 bases). The CDR3 length is 15 residues. Germline CDR1 reads LNHDA; CDR2 reads SQIVND (reference sequence). Trimming left V 5 bases short and J 4 bases short, with 17 bases between. Here the CDR3 DNA reads TGTGCCAGTAGTCTAAAGAGGACAGATTTCTATGGCTACACCTTC. This codes for CASSLKRTDFYGYTF.

This clone was picked up one time. This chain connects TRBV19 to TRBJ1-2, with 7 bases fitting TRBD1. Germline V CDR1 and CDR2: LNHDA, SQIVND (reference sequence). The CDR3 totals 13 residues. J was trimmed by 4 bases and V by 5 bases; bases with no gene match: 4. The CDR3: CASSGTAVYGYTF. The CDR3, as DNA: TGTGCCAGTAGTGGGACAGCGGTCTATGGCTACACCTTC. The full variable domain, rest sourced from reference TRBV19 and TRBJ1-2, is DGGITQSPKYLFRKEGQNVTLSCEQNLNHDAMYWYRQDPGQGLRLIYYSQIVNDFQKGDIAEGYSVSREKKESFPLTVTSAQKNPTAFYLCASSGTAVYGYTFGSGTRLTVV.

In the case of this clone: The same CDR3 can be traced to other DNA sequences in this sample. CDR3 residues: CASSLDREETQYF. DNA for the CDR3: TGTGCCAGCAGCCTTGACAGGGAAGAGACCCAGTACTTC. The J gene is TRBJ2-5, the V gene TRBV3-1 (or the pseudogene TRBV3-2); 7 nucleotides match TRBD1. Germline CDR1 is LGHDT and CDR2 is YNNKEL (reference sequence). The CDR3 runs to 13 residues. J lost 3 bases, V lost 4 bases, and 2 bases had no gene match.

The chain carries TRBV3-1 (or the pseudogene TRBV3-2) and TRBJ2-7; TRBD1 aligns across 7 bases. V lost 5 bases to trimming and J lost 6 bases; unmatched junction nucleotides: 7. This CDR3 is built from 13 residues. Germline V gene lookup returns CDR1 LGHDT and CDR2 YNNKEL (reference sequence). CDR3 sequence: CASSALRQGEQYF. As DNA, the CDR3 is TGTGCCAGCAGCGCTCTTCGACAGGGCGAGCAGTACTTC.

The chain carries TRBV28 and TRBJ1-1; 7 bases align to TRBD1. CDR1 and CDR2 from the germline V gene are MDHEN and SYDVKM. The CDR3 runs to 13 residues. V gave up 5 bases and J gave up 4 bases; unmatched junction bases: 4. The CDR3 DNA is TGTGCCAGCAGTGCCCAGGGGGGCACTGAAGCTTTCTTT. It specifies CASSAQGGTEAFF. Supplemented by reference TRBV28 and TRBJ1-1, the full variable domain reads DVKVTQSSRYLVKRTGEKVFLECVQDMDHENMFWYRQDPGLGLRLIYFSYDVKMKEKGDIPEGYSVSREKKERFSLILESASTNQTSMYLCASSAQGGTEAFFGQGTRLTVV.

The V call is TRBV5-6, the J call TRBJ2-7; D gene unclear. Deletions cut 3 bases from V and 4 bases from J, with 11 bases between. From germline, CDR1 is SGHDT and CDR2 YYEEEE. This CDR3 region has 13 residues. The CDR3 bases are TGTGCCAGCAGCTGGCCAAACGGGTACGAGCAGTACTTC. As protein: CASSWPNGYEQYF.

The chain couples TRBV5-5 to TRBJ1-6, with unresolved D. V dropped 7 bases and J dropped 0 bases, with 11 bases sitting between them. This CDR3 spans 15 amino acids. CDR1 is SGHKS and CDR2 is YYEKEE in the germline V gene (reference sequence). The CDR3 DNA follows: TGTGCCAGCGGGAGTGAGAGCTCCTATAATTCACCCCTCCACTTT. Translating it yields CASGSESSYNSPLHF.

Turning to this clone: Other DNA sequences from this sample encode an identical CDR3 as well. The chain links TRBV24-1 to TRBJ2-2; 12 bases are a match to TRBD1. The junction had 3 bases not matched to a gene; V was cut back by 3 bases and J by 5 bases. The CDR3 consists of 16 residues. CDR1 is KGHDR and CDR2 is SFDVKD in the germline V gene. The CDR3 sequence is CATSDPGQGATGELFF. CDR3 sequence (DNA): TGTGCCACCAGTGATCCGGGACAGGGGGCAACCGGGGAGCTGTTTTTT.

Only a few counts were recorded for this clone. The V gene is TRBV6-5, the J gene TRBJ2-3, with 7 bases aligning to TRBD2. V dropped 5 bases and J dropped 2; count of bases not matched to a gene: 7. Germline V lookup: CDR1 MNHEY, CDR2 SVGAGI. The CDR3 is 15 amino acids. The CDR3 DNA reads TGTGCCAGCAGTACCCGGACTAGTTTCACAGATACGCAGTATTTT. Its protein is CASSTRTSFTDTQYF.

Ten or more counts support this clone. This sequence joins TRBV19 and TRBJ1-5, with D perhaps matching TRBD1 (5 bases). The CDR3 extends over 13 amino acids. Germline V gives CDR1 LNHDA, CDR2 SQIVND (reference sequence). V gave up 3 bases and J gave up 6 bases, with 9 bases separating them. Here the CDR3 DNA reads TGTGCCAGTAGTATCTCGGGGGTTCAGCCCCAGCATTTT. Translating gives CASSISGVQPQHF. The complete variable domain, with remaining parts taken from reference TRBV19 and TRBJ1-5, reads DGGITQSPKYLFRKEGQNVTLSCEQNLNHDAMYWYRQDPGQGLRLIYYSQIVNDFQKGDIAEGYSVSREKKESFPLTVTSAQKNPTAFYLCASSISGVQPQHFGDGTRLSIL.

The rearrangement uses TRBV2 and TRBJ2-2; TRBD2 is a possible D gene (6 bases). V shed 0 bases and J shed 7 bases, with 12 bases lying between them. Germline V gives CDR1 SNHLY, CDR2 FYNNEI. There are 15 residues in the CDR3. The CDR3 region is CASSEAFGGIGELFF. CDR3 DNA: TGTGCCAGCAGTGAAGCCTTTGGGGGGATCGGGGAGCTGTTTTTT.